The rows below give T cell receptor beta chains drawn from one sample of a study of CD8 T cells in Susac syndrome. TCRdb processed the immunoSEQ multiplex PCR reads anew with MiXCR; each CDR3 protein has one entry. The data show just over 150,000 distinct CDR3 sequences, with around 95% seen just once and 0.15% held by the top ten. The sample taken for sequencing was CD8+ T cells from PBMCs. The receptors come from a human donor with multiple sclerosis. CDR3s include the opening cysteine and the closing phenylalanine or tryptophan. D genes are given only for firm matches. Clone sizes are given selectively: once, few, many, or a class where the clone is expanded.

j_gene	abundance	d_gene	v_gene	CDR3nt	CDR3aa
TRBJ2-1	NA	NA	TRBV14	TGTGCCAGCAGCCCCCCCACTAGCAATGAGCAGTTCTTC	CASSPPTSNEQFF
TRBJ2-7	NA	NA	TRBV12-3/TRBV12-4	TGTGCCAGCATTCTCGGGTCCCCGGGCAACGAGCAGTACTTC	CASILGSPGNEQYF
TRBJ2-1	NA	NA	TRBV7-9	TGTGCCAGCAGCCAATCCTTGACAGACAATGAGCAGTTCTTC	CASSQSLTDNEQFF
TRBJ1-1	NA	NA	TRBV6-5	TGTGCCAGCAGTCTTTTCGACGTACACCCCGAAGCTTTCTTT	CASSLFDVHPEAFF
TRBJ2-5	NA	NA	TRBV13	TGTGCCAGCAGCTTAGGCCTTGCAGGAGAGACCCAGTACTTC	CASSLGLAGETQYF
TRBJ2-3	once	NA	TRBV27	TGTGCCAGCAGTTTATGGACCGAACGCACAGATACGCAGTATTTT	CASSLWTERTDTQYF
TRBJ1-2	NA	NA	TRBV7-9	TGTGCCAGCAGCTTAGTAGACAGCTATGGCTACACCTTC	CASSLVDSYGYTF
TRBJ1-2	NA	NA	TRBV25-1	TGTGCCAGCAGTGAAGCCGACAGGCCTTATGGCTACACCTTC	CASSEADRPYGYTF
TRBJ1-3	NA	NA	TRBV30	TGTGCCTGGACCTGGGGAGGAGCTGGAAACACCATATATTTT	CAWTWGGAGNTIYF
TRBJ1-1	NA	TRBD1	TRBV29-1	TGCAGCGTTGAAGGGACAGGGAACACTGAAGCTTTCTTT	CSVEGTGNTEAFF
TRBJ1-3	NA	NA	TRBV7-8	TGTGCCAGCAGCTCGGCCAGAAACACCATATATTTT	CASSSARNTIYF
TRBJ2-5	NA	NA	TRBV3-1	TGTGCCAGCAGCCAAGCGATTGGGGAAGAGACCCAGTACTTC	CASSQAIGEETQYF
TRBJ1-5	NA	NA	TRBV7-9	TGTGCCAGCAGCTATGGGACGGATCAGCCCCAGCATTTT	CASSYGTDQPQHF
TRBJ1-2	NA	NA	TRBV30	TGTGCCTGGAGTGTAGGGGCAGGGGATGGCTACACCTTC	CAWSVGAGDGYTF
TRBJ2-2	NA	NA	TRBV29-1	TGCAGCGTTGATGGGTTAAACACCGGGGAGCTGTTTTTT	CSVDGLNTGELFF
TRBJ1-2	NA	NA	TRBV10-3	TGTGCCATCAGTGAGGGTGCGACAGCCTATGGCTACACCTTC	CAISEGATAYGYTF
TRBJ2-1	NA	TRBD2	TRBV4-1	TGCGCCAGCAGCCCATTGGGGGGGACCTACAATGAGCAGTTCTTC	CASSPLGGTYNEQFF
TRBJ1-1	NA	NA	TRBV20-1	TGCAGTGCCTGGGGTGAATGGGACACTGAAGCTTTCTTT	CSAWGEWDTEAFF
TRBJ2-2	NA	NA	TRBV12-3/TRBV12-4	TGTGCCAGCAGCCCCACGGCGGGCGGAGTCGGGGAGCTGTTTTTT	CASSPTAGGVGELFF
TRBJ2-7	NA	NA	TRBV18	TGTGCCAGCTCACCAGACGACAGGCCAAGGTACGAGCAGTACTTC	CASSPDDRPRYEQYF
TRBJ2-2	NA	NA	TRBV6-1	TGTGCCAGCAGTGAAGAACCTACTAGTACCGGGGAGCTGTTTTTT	CASSEEPTSTGELFF
TRBJ2-1	NA	NA	TRBV30	TGTGCCTGGAGAGACACTCAAGGCCGGACTGGAAGTTTTGATGAGCAGTTCTTC	CAWRDTQGRTGSFDEQFF
TRBJ2-2	NA	NA	TRBV13	TGTGCCAGCCTAATTCCGAACACCGGGGAGCTGTTTTTT	CASLIPNTGELFF
TRBJ2-7	NA	NA	TRBV7-6	TGTGCCAGCACCCCGAGTGCCTCTTCATACGAGCAGTACTTC	CASTPSASSYEQYF
TRBJ2-7	NA	TRBD2	TRBV20-1	TGCAGTGCCAAAGCCGGGACTAGCGGGGCGCACGAGCAGTACTTC	CSAKAGTSGAHEQYF
TRBJ1-1	NA	NA	TRBV7-6	TGTGCCAGCAGCTTAGAGCCGTGGGGCGATGAAGCTTTCTTT	CASSLEPWGDEAFF
TRBJ2-3	NA	NA	TRBV29-1	TGCAGCGTGCGGACCGGCGATACGCAGTATTTT	CSVRTGDTQYF
TRBJ2-5	NA	NA	TRBV29-1	TGCAGCGTTGTGCTGGGGAAGACCCAGTACTTC	CSVVLGKTQYF
TRBJ2-1	NA	TRBD2	TRBV7-9	TGTGCCAGCAGCCCCTTGGCGGGGGTCTACAATGAGCAGTTCTTC	CASSPLAGVYNEQFF
TRBJ2-1	NA	TRBD1	TRBV13	TGTGCCAGCAGCTCGACAGGGATCTACAATGAGCAGTTCTTC	CASSSTGIYNEQFF
TRBJ2-3	few	NA	TRBV15	TGTGCCACCAGCAGAGATCGGTCAGATACGCAGTATTTT	CATSRDRSDTQYF
TRBJ2-1	NA	NA	TRBV2	TGTGCCAGCAGGGTCCCGGACCGGGATGAGCAGTTCTTC	CASRVPDRDEQFF
TRBJ1-5	NA	TRBD1	TRBV15	TGTGCCACCAGCAGAAAGAGAGGGGGCTGGACGGAGCCCCAGCATTTT	CATSRKRGGWTEPQHF
TRBJ2-1	NA	NA	TRBV20-1	TGCAGTGCCAGGATTAATGAGCAGTTCTTC	CSARINEQFF
TRBJ1-5	NA	TRBD1	TRBV9	TGTGCCAGCAGCCCCGGGACAGGGGAGCGGCCCCAGCATTTT	CASSPGTGERPQHF
TRBJ2-7	NA	TRBD2	TRBV20-1	TGCAGTGCTAGAGAGGCGGAGCGGGGCCTTTCCTACGAGCAGTACTTC	CSAREAERGLSYEQYF
TRBJ2-1	once	NA	TRBV20-1	TGCAGTGCTAACCAGGCAATCTATAATGAGCAGTTCTTC	CSANQAIYNEQFF
TRBJ2-7	NA	NA	TRBV3-1	TGTGCCAGCAGCCAAGAGTTTTGGGGTTCCTACGAGCAGTACTTC	CASSQEFWGSYEQYF
TRBJ2-5	NA	TRBD2	TRBV13	TGTGCCAGCAGCTTAGAGTATCAGCGGGGGGGCCTGGAGACCCAGTACTTC	CASSLEYQRGGLETQYF
TRBJ2-2	NA	TRBD2	TRBV9	TGTGCCAGCAGCGTCGCCGGGGGGGCCGACACCGGGGAGCTGTTTTTT	CASSVAGGADTGELFF
TRBJ2-3	NA	NA	TRBV29-1	TGCAGCGCTGATGGATTCCGACAGGGACTCCCAGATACGCAGTATTTT	CSADGFRQGLPDTQYF
TRBJ1-2	NA	NA	TRBV9	TGTGCCAGCAGCGTCGGGGAGGACTATGGCTACACCTTC	CASSVGEDYGYTF
TRBJ1-6	NA	TRBD1	TRBV11-2	TGTGCCAGCAGCTTAGCCCCCCTTCTCCGACAGGGTGAGAATTCACCCCTCCACTTT	CASSLAPLLRQGENSPLHF
TRBJ1-6	NA	TRBD1	TRBV27	TGTGCCAGCACCAGGACAGGGGATAATTCACCCCTCCACTTT	CASTRTGDNSPLHF
TRBJ1-1	NA	NA	TRBV25-1	TGTGCCAGCAGTCCAGAGGCCTATGAAGCTTTCTTT	CASSPEAYEAFF
TRBJ1-5	NA	NA	TRBV12-3/TRBV12-4	TGTGCCAGCAGTCACTCTGCGGGGGGCGCGAACCAGCCCCAGCATTTT	CASSHSAGGANQPQHF
TRBJ2-5	NA	NA	TRBV29-1	TGCAGCGTTCGAAGCCTTCTTAATCATACCCAGTACTTC	CSVRSLLNHTQYF
TRBJ1-2	NA	NA	TRBV29-1	TGCAGCGCATTCGGGGGGACATTAACCTATGGCTACACCTTC	CSAFGGTLTYGYTF
TRBJ2-5	NA	NA	TRBV25-1	TGTGCCAGCAGTGATGGGAGTGGGGTCGAGACCCAGTACTTC	CASSDGSGVETQYF
TRBJ1-1	NA	NA	TRBV29-1	TGCAGCTTAGGTGACAGGAACACTGAAGCTTTCTTT	CSLGDRNTEAFF
TRBJ2-3	NA	NA	TRBV27	TGTGCCAGCAGCCCTTTAACAGGTATCTCTAGCACAGATACGCAGTATTTT	CASSPLTGISSTDTQYF
TRBJ1-1	NA	NA	TRBV20-1	TGCAGTGCTAGAGATGGGGGAGATTACACTGAAGCTTTCTTT	CSARDGGDYTEAFF
TRBJ1-2	NA	NA	TRBV29-1	TGCAGCGCCGGCCCGGTTGAGGTGCTAGGGGGTGGCTACACCTTC	CSAGPVEVLGGGYTF
TRBJ2-1	NA	TRBD1	TRBV6-1	TGTGCCAGCAGACCCGAGGGGGCTGTATCCTACAATGAGCAGTTCTTC	CASRPEGAVSYNEQFF
TRBJ2-1	NA	NA	TRBV27	TGTGCCAGCGGGACCAGTGGCGATGAGCAGTTCTTC	CASGTSGDEQFF
TRBJ2-1	once	NA	TRBV5-1	TGCGCCAGCAGCTTCTATCAGGACAGCTCCTACAATGAGCAGTTCTTC	CASSFYQDSSYNEQFF
TRBJ2-1	NA	TRBD2	TRBV9	TGTGCCAGCAGCGCCTGGGGAGGGTCGGACCACAATGAGCAGTTCTTC	CASSAWGGSDHNEQFF
TRBJ1-5	NA	NA	TRBV14	TGTGCCAGCATCGAGGACTGCAATCAGCCCCAGCATTTT	CASIEDCNQPQHF